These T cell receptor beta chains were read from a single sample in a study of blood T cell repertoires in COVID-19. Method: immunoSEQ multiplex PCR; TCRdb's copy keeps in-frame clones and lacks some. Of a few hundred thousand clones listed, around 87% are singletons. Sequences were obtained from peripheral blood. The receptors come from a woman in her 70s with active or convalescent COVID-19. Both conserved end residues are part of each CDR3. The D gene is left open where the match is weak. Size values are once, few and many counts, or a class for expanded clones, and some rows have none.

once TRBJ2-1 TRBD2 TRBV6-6 CASRGTRGGWNEQFF TGTGCCAGCAGAGGGACGCGGGGGGGGTGGAATGAGCAGTTCTTC
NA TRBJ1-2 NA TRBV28 CASSLLGVGIYGYTF TGTGCCAGCAGTTTATTGGGAGTTGGGATCTATGGCTACACCTTC
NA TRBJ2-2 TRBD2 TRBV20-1 CSASDSGGVGELFF TGCAGTGCTAGTGATAGCGGGGGGGTCGGGGAGCTGTTTTTT
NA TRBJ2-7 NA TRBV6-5 CASSPQARKTYEQYF TGTGCCAGCAGTCCCCAGGCGCGCAAAACCTACGAGCAGTACTTC
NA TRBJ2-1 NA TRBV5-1 CASSLAVDTYNEQFF TGCGCCAGCAGCTTGGCCGTTGACACATACAATGAGCAGTTCTTC
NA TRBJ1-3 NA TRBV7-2 CASSPMGGGNTIYF TGTGCCAGCAGCCCCATGGGGGGTGGAAACACCATATATTTT
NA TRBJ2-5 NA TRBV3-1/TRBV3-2 CASSHTPRRGETQYF TGTGCCAGCAGCCACACACCCCGGAGGGGAGAGACCCAGTACTTC
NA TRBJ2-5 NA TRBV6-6 CASSYRISGEETQYF TGTGCCAGCAGTTACAGGATTTCAGGGGAAGAGACCCAGTACTTC
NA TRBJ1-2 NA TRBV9 CASSVARQSYGYTF TGTGCCAGCAGCGTAGCCCGACAGAGCTATGGCTACACCTTC
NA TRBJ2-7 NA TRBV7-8 CAISEGEADEQYF TGTGCCATCTCGGAGGGAGAAGCTGACGAGCAGTACTTC
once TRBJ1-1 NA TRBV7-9 CASSLVTPRKLVF TGTGCCAGCAGCCTAGTAACACCAAGGAAGCTAGTCTTT
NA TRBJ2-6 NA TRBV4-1 CASSPGVGVGANVLTF TGCGCCAGCAGCCCAGGGGTAGGGGTAGGGGCCAACGTCCTGACTTTC
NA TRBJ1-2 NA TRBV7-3 CASSSAVLAGYTF TGTGCCAGCAGCTCCGCGGTCCTCGCGGGCTACACCTTC
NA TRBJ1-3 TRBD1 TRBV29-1 CSAGTGFSGNTIYF TGCAGCGCCGGGACAGGGTTCTCTGGAAACACCATATATTTT
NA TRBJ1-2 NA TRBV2 CASSEARDGGYTF TGTGCCAGCAGTGAAGCTCGGGATGGTGGCTACACCTTC
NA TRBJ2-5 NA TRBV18 CASSPGGRLEETQYF TGTGCCAGCTCACCCGGGGGGCGACTGGAAGAGACCCAGTACTTC
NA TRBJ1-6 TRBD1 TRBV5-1 CASSLGQGATHNSPLHF TGCGCCAGCAGCCTGGGACAGGGGGCGACCCATAATTCACCCCTCCACTTT
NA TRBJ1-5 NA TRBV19 CASSPVGPSNQPQHF TGTGCCAGTAGCCCCGTGGGGCCCAGCAATCAGCCCCAGCATTTT
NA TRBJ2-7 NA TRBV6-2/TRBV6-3 CASSYGTDLGGEQYF TGTGCCAGCAGTTATGGGACGGATCTCGGAGGGGAGCAGTACTTC
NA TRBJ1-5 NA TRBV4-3 CASSPGVGAPPQHF TGCGCCAGCAGTCCCGGAGTCGGAGCTCCGCCCCAGCATTTT
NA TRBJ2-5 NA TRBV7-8 CASSLRGETQYF TGTGCCAGCAGCTTAAGGGGTGAGACCCAGTACTTC
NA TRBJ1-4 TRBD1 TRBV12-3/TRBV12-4 CASKNRGGEKLFF TGTGCCAGCAAGAACAGGGGAGGAGAAAAACTGTTTTTT
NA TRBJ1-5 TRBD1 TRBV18 CASSNGQGGQPQHF TGTGCCAGCTCAAACGGACAGGGAGGGCAGCCCCAGCATTTT
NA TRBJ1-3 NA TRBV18 CASSPPSGSPGNTIYF TGTGCCAGCTCACCACCATCCGGGTCTCCCGGAAACACCATATATTTT
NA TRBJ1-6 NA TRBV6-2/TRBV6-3 CASSYKRSSPLHF TGTGCCAGCAGTTACAAGAGAAGCTCACCCCTCCACTTT
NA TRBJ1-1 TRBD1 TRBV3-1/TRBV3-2 CASSPRTGRANTEAFF TGTGCCAGCAGCCCACGGACAGGGAGGGCGAACACTGAAGCTTTCTTT
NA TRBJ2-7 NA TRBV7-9 CASSLLSGGYEQYF TGTGCCAGCAGCTTACTTAGCGGAGGGTACGAGCAGTACTTC
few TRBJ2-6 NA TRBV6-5 CASSYGPSGANVLTF TGTGCCAGCAGTTACGGGCCCTCTGGGGCCAACGTCCTGACTTTC
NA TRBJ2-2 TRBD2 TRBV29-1 CSVLRSLAGGSTGELFF TGCAGCGTGCTAAGAAGTCTAGCGGGGGGGAGCACCGGGGAGCTGTTTTTT
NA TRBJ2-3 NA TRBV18 CASSPPVERSGTQYF TGTGCCAGCTCACCACCGGTCGAGCGCTCGGGTACGCAGTATTTT
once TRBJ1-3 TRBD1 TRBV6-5 CASSYRDSPGNTIYF TGTGCCAGCAGTTACCGGGACAGCCCTGGAAACACCATATATTTT
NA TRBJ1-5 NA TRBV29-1 CSVVQGRSRDQPQHF TGCAGCGTTGTACAGGGAAGATCTCGGGATCAGCCCCAGCATTTT
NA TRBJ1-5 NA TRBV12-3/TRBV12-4 CASRQGNQPQHF TGTGCCAGCAGACAGGGTAATCAGCCCCAGCATTTT
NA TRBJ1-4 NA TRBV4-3 CASSQDQGTNEKLFF TGCGCCAGCAGCCAAGATCAGGGAACTAATGAAAAACTGTTTTTT
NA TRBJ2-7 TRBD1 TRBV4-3 CASSQDGTGSREQYF TGCGCCAGCAGCCAAGATGGGACAGGGTCTCGGGAGCAGTACTTC
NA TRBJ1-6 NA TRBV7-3 CASSLIGEGNSPLHF TGTGCCAGCAGCTTAATCGGGGAAGGGAATTCACCCCTCCACTTT
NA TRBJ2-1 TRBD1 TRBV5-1 CASSFGGQGDNEQFF TGCGCCAGCAGCTTCGGGGGACAGGGCGACAATGAGCAGTTCTTC
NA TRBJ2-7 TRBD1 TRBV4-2 CASSQFPGQGLSYEQYF TGTGCCAGCAGCCAGTTTCCGGGACAGGGCCTATCCTACGAGCAGTACTTC
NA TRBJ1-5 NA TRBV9 CASSVGEGGRNQPQHF TGTGCCAGCAGCGTAGGGGAGGGAGGGCGCAATCAGCCCCAGCATTTT
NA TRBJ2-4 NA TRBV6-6 CASTTDGEAKNIQYF TGTGCCAGCACTACCGACGGGGAAGCCAAAAACATTCAGTACTTC
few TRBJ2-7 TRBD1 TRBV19 CASSIAPGQNYEQYF TGTGCCAGTAGTATAGCCCCGGGACAGAACTACGAGCAGTACTTC
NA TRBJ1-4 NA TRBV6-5 CASSDSLSNEKLFF TGTGCCAGCTCCGACAGTCTCTCTAATGAAAAACTGTTTTTT
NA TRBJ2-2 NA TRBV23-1 CASSQGAGTGELFF TGCGCCAGCAGTCAAGGGGCAGGGACCGGGGAGCTGTTTTTT
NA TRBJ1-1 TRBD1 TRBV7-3 CASSPGQGRSTEAFF TGTGCCAGCAGCCCGGGACAGGGACGAAGCACTGAAGCTTTCTTT
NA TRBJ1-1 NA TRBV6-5 CASSFTTGNTEAFF TGTGCCAGCAGTTTCACGACGGGGAACACTGAAGCTTTCTTT
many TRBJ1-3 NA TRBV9 CASSATGSGNTIYF TGTGCCAGCAGCGCCACAGGCTCTGGAAACACCATATATTTT
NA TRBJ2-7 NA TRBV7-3 CASSYHRAEQYF TGTGCCAGCAGCTACCACAGGGCCGAGCAGTACTTC
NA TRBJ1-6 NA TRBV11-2 CASRQQANSPLHF TGTGCCAGCAGGCAACAGGCAAATTCACCCCTCCACTTT
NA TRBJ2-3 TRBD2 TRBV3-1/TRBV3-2 CASSPNRLAGGILTDTQYF TGTGCCAGCAGCCCAAACCGACTAGCGGGGGGGATACTCACAGATACGCAGTATTTT
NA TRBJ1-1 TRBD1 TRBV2 CATNRDSDEAFF TGTGCCACCAACCGGGACAGTGATGAAGCTTTCTTT
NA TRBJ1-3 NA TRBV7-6 CASSPSTVLSSGNTIYF TGTGCCAGCAGCCCCTCGACAGTTCTAAGCTCTGGAAACACCATATATTTT
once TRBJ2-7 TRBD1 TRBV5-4 CASSLRQGKYEQYF TGTGCCAGCAGCCTTCGACAGGGAAAGTACGAGCAGTACTTC
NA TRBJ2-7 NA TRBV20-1 CSAGQIEQYF TGCAGTGCTGGCCAGATCGAGCAGTACTTC
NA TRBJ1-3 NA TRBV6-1 CASSSRLSSGNTIYF TGTGCCAGCAGTAGTCGCTTGAGCTCTGGAAACACCATATATTTT
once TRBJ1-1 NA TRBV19 CASSSSRLTEAFF TGTGCCAGTAGTTCCTCCAGGTTAACTGAAGCTTTCTTT
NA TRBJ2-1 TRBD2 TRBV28 CASLAGGPFNEQFF TGTGCCAGCCTCGCGGGGGGACCGTTCAATGAGCAGTTCTTC
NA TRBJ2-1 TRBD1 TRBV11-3 CASSLTGGYEQFF TGTGCCAGCAGCCTCACAGGGGGCTATGAGCAGTTCTTC
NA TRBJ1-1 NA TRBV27 CASSTTNEAFF TGTGCCAGCAGTACTACAAATGAAGCTTTCTTT
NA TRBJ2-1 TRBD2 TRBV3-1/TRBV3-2 CASRQPGLAGGNEQFF TGTGCCAGCAGACAACCCGGACTAGCGGGGGGGAATGAGCAGTTCTTC